The present entry profiles one TCR beta chain with its context. The target antigen is unknown. The record originates from a study of cytomegalovirus exposure and HLA in healthy donors. The PCR made use of 60 Vbeta and 13 Jbeta primers. Profiled with immunoSEQ multiplex PCR; TCRdb holds only in-frame clones, not every one. The data contain about 140,000 clones, more than 75% of them seen just once; the ten biggest clones take up roughly 3.4%. Study conclusions and caveats: A later analysis linked a missense DCLRE1C variant to TCR beta V- and J-gene trimming. Among TCR sequences, most were rare, though some public TCRs appeared in many donors. Presence/absence analyses assumed roughly uniform sequencing depth across donors.

Trimming at V came to 5 bases and at J to 9 bases, leaving 11 bases not matched to a gene. This CDR3 has 14 residues. Germline lookup yields CDR1 GTSNPN and CDR2 SVGIG (reference sequence). Specimen: PBMCs. The receptor was derived from a man younger than 30 in good health and CMV-seropositive. The chain joins TRBV30 to TRBJ2-3; TRBD1 agrees at 10 bases. CDR3 residues: CAWDRGRGTVTQYF. DNA of the CDR3: TGTGCCTGGGACAGGGGGCGCGGCACAGTCACGCAGTATTTT.